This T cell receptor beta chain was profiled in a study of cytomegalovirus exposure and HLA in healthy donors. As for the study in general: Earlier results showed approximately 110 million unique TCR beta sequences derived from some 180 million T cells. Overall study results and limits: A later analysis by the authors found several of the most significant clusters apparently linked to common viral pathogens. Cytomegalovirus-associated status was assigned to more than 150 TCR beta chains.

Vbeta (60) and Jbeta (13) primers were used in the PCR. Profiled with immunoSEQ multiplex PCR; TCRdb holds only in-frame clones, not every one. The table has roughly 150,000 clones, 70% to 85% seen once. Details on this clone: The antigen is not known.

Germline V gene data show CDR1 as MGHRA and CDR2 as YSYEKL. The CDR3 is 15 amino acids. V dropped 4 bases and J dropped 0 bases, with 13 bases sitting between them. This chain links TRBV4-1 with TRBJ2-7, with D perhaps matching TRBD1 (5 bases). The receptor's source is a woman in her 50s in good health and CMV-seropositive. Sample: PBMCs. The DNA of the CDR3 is TGCGCCAGCAGCCCCCCGCAGGGTACCTCCTACGAGCAGTACTTC. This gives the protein CASSPPQGTSYEQYF.